This T cell receptor (beta chain) was obtained from a study of shared clonotypes between healthy human individuals. Germline V CDR1 and CDR2: LNHDA, SQIVND (reference sequence). The CDR3 is 13 amino acids. The V end lost 11 bases, the J end lost 6 bases, and 17 bases lay between the germline ends. Measured with immunoSEQ multiplex PCR; TCRdb has only the in-frame clones, and not every one. The table records over 850,000 clones, 75% to 80% of them present only once. The sequence was obtained from a man younger than 35 in good health. Some clones in this sample may be carry-over from other donors' samples. The chain employs TRBV19 and TRBJ2-1; either TRBD1 or TRBD2 may fit D (6 bases each). Sequencing used memory CD4+ T cells from PBMCs. Sample subset: CD45RA-negative fraction. DNA for the CDR3: TGTGCCGTCGGGGGCGGAAAAGGCAATGAGCAGTTCTTC. Translating gives CAVGGGKGNEQFF.